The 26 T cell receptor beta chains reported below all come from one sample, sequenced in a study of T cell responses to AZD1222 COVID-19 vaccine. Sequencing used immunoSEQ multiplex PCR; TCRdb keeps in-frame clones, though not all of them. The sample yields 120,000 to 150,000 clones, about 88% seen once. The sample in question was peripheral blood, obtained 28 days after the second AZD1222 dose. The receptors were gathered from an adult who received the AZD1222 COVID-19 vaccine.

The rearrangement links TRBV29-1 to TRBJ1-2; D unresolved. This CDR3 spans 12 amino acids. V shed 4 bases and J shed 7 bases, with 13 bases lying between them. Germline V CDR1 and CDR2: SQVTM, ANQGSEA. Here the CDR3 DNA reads TGCAGCGTTGGGGAGGAGCAGATTGGCTACACCTTC. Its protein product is CSVGEEQIGYTF.

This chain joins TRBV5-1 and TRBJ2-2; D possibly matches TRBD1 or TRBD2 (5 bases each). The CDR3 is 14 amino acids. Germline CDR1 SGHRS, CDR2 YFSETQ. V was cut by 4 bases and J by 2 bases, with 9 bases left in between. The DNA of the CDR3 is TGCGCCAGCAGCCCCGGGACCAACACCGGGGAGCTGTTTTTT. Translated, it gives CASSPGTNTGELFF. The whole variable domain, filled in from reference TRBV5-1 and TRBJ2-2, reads KAGVTQTPRYLIKTRGQQVTLSCSPISGHRSVSWYQQTPGQGLQFLFEYFSETQRNKGNFPGRFSGRQFSNSRSEMNVSTLELGDSALYLCASSPGTNTGELFFGEGSRLTVL.

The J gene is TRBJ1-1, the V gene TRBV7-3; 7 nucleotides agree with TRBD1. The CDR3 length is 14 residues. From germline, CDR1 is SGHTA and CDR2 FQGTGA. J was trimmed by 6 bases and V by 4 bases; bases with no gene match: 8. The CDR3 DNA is TGTGCCAGCAGCTCGCAGGGGGGTCAATCTGAAGCTTTCTTT. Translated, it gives CASSSQGGQSEAFF.

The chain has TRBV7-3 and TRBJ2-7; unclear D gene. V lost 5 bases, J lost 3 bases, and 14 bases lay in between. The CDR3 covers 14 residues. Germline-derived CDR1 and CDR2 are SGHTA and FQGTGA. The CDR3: CASSRRGGFYEQYF. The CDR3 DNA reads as TGTGCCAGCAGCCGCCGAGGTGGCTTCTACGAGCAGTACTTC. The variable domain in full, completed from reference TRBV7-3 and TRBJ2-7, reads GAGVSQTPSNKVTEKGKYVELRCDPISGHTALYWYRQSLGQGPEFLIYFQGTGAADDSGLPNDRFFAVRPEGSVSTLKIQRTERGDSAVYLCASSRRGGFYEQYFGPGTRLTVT.

CDR3 sequence (DNA): TGCAGTGTCAGCCTGGGAAATGAGCAGTTCTTC. This codes for CSVSLGNEQFF. The J gene is TRBJ2-1, the V gene TRBV20-1, with unresolved D. V lost 7 bases and J lost 7, with 11 bases in between. The CDR3 contains 11 residues. CDR1 and CDR2 from the germline V gene are DFQATT and SNEGSKA (reference sequence).

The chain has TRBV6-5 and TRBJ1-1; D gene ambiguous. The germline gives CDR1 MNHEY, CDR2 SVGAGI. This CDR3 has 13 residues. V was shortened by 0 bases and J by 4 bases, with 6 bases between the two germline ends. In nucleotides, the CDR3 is TGTGCCAGCAGTTACTCGAGAACCACTGAAGCTTTCTTT. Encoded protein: CASSYSRTTEAFF.

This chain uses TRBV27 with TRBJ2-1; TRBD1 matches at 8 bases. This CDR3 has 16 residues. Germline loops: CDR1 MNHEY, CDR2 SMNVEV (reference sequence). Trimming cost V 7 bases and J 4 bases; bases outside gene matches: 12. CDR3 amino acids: CASTPPGQVGYNEQFF. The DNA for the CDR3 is TGTGCCAGCACACCTCCGGGACAGGTGGGTTACAATGAGCAGTTCTTC.

This CDR3 reads CASSHAGVYGYTF. For the CDR3, the DNA is TGCGCCAGCAGCCATGCAGGTGTGTATGGCTACACCTTC. V is TRBV4-3 and J is TRBJ1-2; D is uncertain. V was cut by 3 bases and J by 5 bases, with 10 bases left in between. CDR1 is LGHNA and CDR2 is YSLEER in the germline V gene. There are 13 residues in the CDR3.

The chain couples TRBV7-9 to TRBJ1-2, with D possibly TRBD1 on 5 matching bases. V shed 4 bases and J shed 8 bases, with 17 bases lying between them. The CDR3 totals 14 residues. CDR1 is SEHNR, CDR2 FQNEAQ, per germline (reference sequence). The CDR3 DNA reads TGTGCCAGCAGCTCCGTGGTTGGGGCCGGGGGCTACACCTTC. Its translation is CASSSVVGAGGYTF.

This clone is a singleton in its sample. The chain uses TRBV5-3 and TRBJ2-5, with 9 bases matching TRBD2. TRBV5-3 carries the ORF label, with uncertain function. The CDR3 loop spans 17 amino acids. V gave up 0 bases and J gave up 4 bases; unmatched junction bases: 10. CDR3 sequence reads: CARSLELTELAGETQYF. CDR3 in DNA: TGTGCCAGAAGCTTGGAACTAACAGAACTAGCGGGAGAGACCCAGTACTTC.

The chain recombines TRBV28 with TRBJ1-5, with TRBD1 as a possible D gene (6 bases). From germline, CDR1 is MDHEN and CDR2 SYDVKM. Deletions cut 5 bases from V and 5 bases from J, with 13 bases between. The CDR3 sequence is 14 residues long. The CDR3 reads CASSITGRYQPQHF. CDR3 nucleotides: TGTGCCAGCAGTATCACAGGGCGTTATCAGCCCCAGCATTTT.

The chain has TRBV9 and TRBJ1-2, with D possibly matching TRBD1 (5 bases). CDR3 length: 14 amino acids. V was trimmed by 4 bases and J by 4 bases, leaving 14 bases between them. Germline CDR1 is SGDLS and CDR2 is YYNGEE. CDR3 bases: TGTGCCAGCAGCCGTTACGGCCAGGGCTATGGCTACACCTTC. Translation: CASSRYGQGYGYTF.

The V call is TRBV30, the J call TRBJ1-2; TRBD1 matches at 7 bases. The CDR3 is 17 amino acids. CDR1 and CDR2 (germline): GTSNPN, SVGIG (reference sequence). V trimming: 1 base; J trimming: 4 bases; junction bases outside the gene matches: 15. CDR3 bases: TGTGCCTGGAGTGCCCCCGACAGGGCGTTAACCCTCTATGGCTACACCTTC. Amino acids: CAWSAPDRALTLYGYTF.

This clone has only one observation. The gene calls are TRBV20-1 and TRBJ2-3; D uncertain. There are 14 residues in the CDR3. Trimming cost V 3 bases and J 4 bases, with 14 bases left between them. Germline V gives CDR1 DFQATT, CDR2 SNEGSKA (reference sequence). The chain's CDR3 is CSASSGSLADTQYF. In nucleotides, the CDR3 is TGCAGTGCTAGTTCTGGTAGTTTAGCAGATACGCAGTATTTT.

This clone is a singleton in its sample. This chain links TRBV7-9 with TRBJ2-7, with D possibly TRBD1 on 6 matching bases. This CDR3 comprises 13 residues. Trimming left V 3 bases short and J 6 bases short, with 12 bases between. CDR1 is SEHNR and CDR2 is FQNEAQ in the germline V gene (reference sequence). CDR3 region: CASSLGRGGEQYF. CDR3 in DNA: TGTGCCAGCAGCTTGGGCAGGGGCGGCGAGCAGTACTTC.

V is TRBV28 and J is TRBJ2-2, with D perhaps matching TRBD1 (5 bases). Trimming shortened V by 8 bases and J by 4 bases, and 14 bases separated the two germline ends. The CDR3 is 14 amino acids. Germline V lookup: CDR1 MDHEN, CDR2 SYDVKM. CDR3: CASRPPQVTGELFF. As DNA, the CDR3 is TGTGCCAGCCGACCCCCACAGGTCACCGGGGAGCTGTTTTTT.

This CDR3 reads CASGRVGQFF. CDR3 sequence (DNA): TGTGCCAGCGGAAGAGTGGGGCAGTTCTTC. The chain carries TRBV6-5 and TRBJ2-1, with D unresolved. In germline, CDR1 is MNHEY, CDR2 SVGAGI. This CDR3 comprises 10 residues. Trimming took 8 bases from V and 12 from J, leaving 11 bases between them.

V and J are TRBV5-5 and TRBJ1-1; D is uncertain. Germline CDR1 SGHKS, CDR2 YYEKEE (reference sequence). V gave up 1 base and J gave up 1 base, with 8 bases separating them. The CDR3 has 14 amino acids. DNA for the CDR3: TGTGCCAGCAGCTTGAGGTTGGGGAACACTGAAGCTTTCTTT. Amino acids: CASSLRLGNTEAFF.

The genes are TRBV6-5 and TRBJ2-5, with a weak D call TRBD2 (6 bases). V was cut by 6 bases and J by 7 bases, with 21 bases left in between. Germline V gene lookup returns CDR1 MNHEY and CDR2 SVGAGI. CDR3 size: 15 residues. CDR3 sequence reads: CASRGGRGLLWTQYF. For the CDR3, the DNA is TGTGCCAGCAGGGGCGGCCGGGGACTCCTATGGACCCAGTACTTC.

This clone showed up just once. In nucleotides, the CDR3 is TGCAGCGCCCGGTGGGGGACAGGGGTAGGAACTAATGAAAAACTGTTTTTT. It specifies CSARWGTGVGTNEKLFF. V gene TRBV29-1 combines with J gene TRBJ1-4; 10 nucleotides align to TRBD1. The V segment lost 7 bases and the J segment 1 base; nucleotides outside the gene matches: 12. The CDR3 extends over 17 amino acids. Germline assignment: CDR1 SQVTM and CDR2 ANQGSEA. Full variable domain (rest looked up from reference TRBV29-1 and TRBJ1-4): SAVISQKPSRDICQRGTSLTIQCQVDSQVTMMFWYRQQPGQSLTLIATANQGSEATYESGFVIDKFPISRPNLTFSTLTVSNMSPEDSSIYLCSARWGTGVGTNEKLFFGSGTQLSVL.

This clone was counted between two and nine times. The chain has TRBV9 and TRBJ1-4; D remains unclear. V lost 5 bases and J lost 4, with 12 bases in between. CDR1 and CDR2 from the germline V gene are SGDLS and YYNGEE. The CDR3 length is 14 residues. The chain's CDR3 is CASSSQYDNEKLFF. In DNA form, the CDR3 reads TGTGCCAGCAGTTCACAGTACGATAATGAAAAACTGTTTTTT.

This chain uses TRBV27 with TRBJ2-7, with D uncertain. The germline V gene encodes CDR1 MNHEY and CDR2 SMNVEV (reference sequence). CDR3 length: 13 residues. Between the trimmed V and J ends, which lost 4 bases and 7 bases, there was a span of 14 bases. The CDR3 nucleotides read TGTGCCAGCAGTTCCCCTCGTATCCGGGAGCAGTACTTC. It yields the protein CASSSPRIREQYF.

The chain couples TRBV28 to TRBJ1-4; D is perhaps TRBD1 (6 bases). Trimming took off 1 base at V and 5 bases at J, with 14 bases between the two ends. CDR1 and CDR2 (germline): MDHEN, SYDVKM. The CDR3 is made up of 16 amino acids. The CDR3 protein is CASSLLLRRGNEKLFF. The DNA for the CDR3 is TGTGCCAGCAGTTTATTATTACGCAGGGGAAATGAAAAACTGTTTTTT.

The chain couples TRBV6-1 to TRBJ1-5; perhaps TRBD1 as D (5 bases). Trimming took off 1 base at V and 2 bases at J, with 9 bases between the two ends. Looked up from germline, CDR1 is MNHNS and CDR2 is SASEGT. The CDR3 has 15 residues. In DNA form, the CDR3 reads TGTGCCAGCAGTGAAGGGGGACGAGGCAATCAGCCCCAGCATTTT. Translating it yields CASSEGGRGNQPQHF.

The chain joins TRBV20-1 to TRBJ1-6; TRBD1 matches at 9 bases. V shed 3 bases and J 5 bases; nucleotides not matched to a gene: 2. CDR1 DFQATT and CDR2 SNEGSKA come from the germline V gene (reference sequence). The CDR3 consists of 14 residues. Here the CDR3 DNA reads TGCAGTGCTAGTGGGGACAGGGATAATTCACCCCTCCACTTT. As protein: CSASGDRDNSPLHF.

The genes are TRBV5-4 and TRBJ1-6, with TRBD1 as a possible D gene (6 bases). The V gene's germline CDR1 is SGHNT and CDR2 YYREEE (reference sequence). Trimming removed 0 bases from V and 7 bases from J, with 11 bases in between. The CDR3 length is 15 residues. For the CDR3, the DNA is TGTGCCAGCAGCTTGGAGGGGGGCGCGAATTCACCCCTCCACTTT. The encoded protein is CASSLEGGANSPLHF.